This T cell receptor beta chain is drawn from a study of blood T cell repertoires in COVID-19. About the study: Material from acute and convalescent COVID-19 was sourced from the United States, Italy and Spain. The cDNA or gDNA used as material had been derived from T cells, B-cell-depleted T cells, or PBMCs.

CDR3 length: 15 amino acids. The ends lost 1 base at V and 0 bases at J; junction bases unmatched: 2. Germline V lookup: CDR1 LGHDT, CDR2 YNNKEL (reference sequence). Clones were read by immunoSEQ multiplex PCR, and TCRdb kept only the in-frame ones, dropping some. The data contain about 16,000 clones, roughly nine tenths of them singletons. This clonotype originated in a man aged 80 or over with acute or convalescent COVID-19. The rearrangement uses TRBV3-1 (or the pseudogene TRBV3-2) and TRBJ2-7; TRBD2 aligns across 8 bases. The source material was peripheral blood. The CDR3 DNA sequence: TGTGCCAGCAGCCAAGGCGGGGGGAGCTCCTACGAGCAGTACTTC. It yields the protein CASSQGGGSSYEQYF.